These 10 T cell receptor beta chains came from one sample sequenced in a study of blood T cell repertoires in COVID-19. Sequencing was performed with immunoSEQ multiplex PCR; in TCRdb, only in-frame clones are kept and a portion is missing. Here the sample spans 65,000 to 85,000 clones, 79% being singletons. Sequenced: peripheral blood. The receptors stem from an elderly woman with active or convalescent COVID-19.

This rearrangement joins TRBV7-2 to TRBJ1-5; TRBD1 matches at 8 bases. CDR1 and CDR2 from the germline V gene are SGHTA and FQGNSA. The CDR3 runs 14 residues. Trimming at V came to 5 bases and at J to 5 bases, leaving 5 bases not matched to a gene. This chain's CDR3 is CASSKGQGHQPQHF. The CDR3 DNA follows: TGTGCCAGCAGCAAAGGACAGGGTCATCAGCCCCAGCATTTT.

V and J are TRBV28 and TRBJ2-5; TRBD2 matches at 11 bases. J gave up 4 bases and V 2 bases, and 0 bases lay outside the gene matches. CDR3 size: 14 residues. Germline V gives CDR1 MDHEN, CDR2 SYDVKM. DNA of the CDR3: TGTGCCAGCAGTTTACTAGCGGGGGGAGAGACCCAGTACTTC. Translated: CASSLLAGGETQYF.

The chain joins TRBV5-1 to TRBJ1-3; D remains unclear. The CDR3 is 15 residues long. From germline, CDR1 is SGHRS and CDR2 YFSETQ. Trimming took off 0 bases at V and 2 bases at J, with 9 bases between the two ends. The CDR3 region has the DNA TGCGCCAGCAGCTTGGCCTACGGGACTGGAAACACCATATATTTT. Protein product: CASSLAYGTGNTIYF.

The chain has TRBV5-6 and TRBJ2-7; TRBD2 aligns across 9 bases. CDR1 SGHDT and CDR2 YYEEEE come from the germline V gene. Unmatched junction bases numbered 5, after V lost 0 bases and J lost 4 bases. The CDR3 consists of 15 residues. The CDR3 here is CASSLGLAGRYEQYF. Written as DNA, the CDR3 is TGTGCCAGCAGCTTGGGGCTAGCGGGAAGATACGAGCAGTACTTC.

V is TRBV4-3 and J is TRBJ2-1; 8 nucleotides align to TRBD1. J was trimmed by 6 bases and V by 0 bases; bases with no gene match: 16. CDR1 is LGHNA and CDR2 is YSLEER in the germline V gene. The CDR3 has 19 amino acids. As DNA, the CDR3 is TGCGCCAGCAGCCAAGATGTTGGGGGAGCGAGGACAGGGCTCAATGAGCAGTTCTTC. Its protein is CASSQDVGGARTGLNEQFF.

This clone was observed a single time. The chain employs TRBV7-2 and TRBJ1-2; D remains ambiguous. Germline CDR1 SGHTA, CDR2 FQGNSA. The CDR3 loop spans 16 amino acids. V lost 5 bases to trimming and J lost 8 bases, with 24 bases between them. The CDR3 DNA sequence: TGTGCCAGCAGCACGCTCCCGAGGGCGGCGTTGACGGGCTACACCTTC. Translating it yields CASSTLPRAALTGYTF.

This clone was seen more than once but under ten times. The chain combines TRBV5-4 with TRBJ1-1; 10 bases agree with TRBD1. CDR1 is SGHNT and CDR2 is YYREEE in the germline V gene (reference sequence). V trimming: 0 bases; J trimming: 2 bases; junction bases outside the gene matches: 16. The CDR3 totals 20 residues. The CDR3 region is CASSLGLITGTGVRNTEAFF. In DNA, the CDR3 is TGTGCCAGCAGCTTGGGTCTAATAACCGGGACAGGGGTTCGTAACACTGAAGCTTTCTTT.

V gene TRBV4-1 combines with J gene TRBJ2-2; D gene uncertain. This CDR3 region has 15 residues. Germline-derived CDR1 and CDR2 are MGHRA and YSYEKL. Deletions cut 2 bases from V and 3 bases from J, with 10 bases between. CDR3 sequence reads: CASSQPWQHTGELFF. The CDR3 DNA reads as TGCGCCAGCAGCCAACCCTGGCAACACACCGGGGAGCTGTTTTTT.

The V and J genes are TRBV3-1 (or the pseudogene TRBV3-2) and TRBJ1-1; no firm D call. Germline V gene sequence: CDR1 LGHDT, CDR2 YNNKEL (reference sequence). There are 15 residues in the CDR3. Trimming removed 3 bases from V and 4 bases from J, with 15 bases in between. The CDR3 bases are TGTGCCAGCAGCCATTCCATCGGGGTCGGCACTGAAGCTTTCTTT. Translating it yields CASSHSIGVGTEAFF.

This chain links TRBV7-9 with TRBJ2-7; 10 bases match TRBD2. CDR3 length: 15 residues. The germline V gene encodes CDR1 SEHNR and CDR2 FQNEAQ (reference sequence). The V and J ends lost 3 bases and 3 bases, in that order; junction bases with no gene match: 5. CDR3 residues: CASSLGLAGDYEQYF. The CDR3, as DNA: TGTGCCAGCAGCTTGGGGCTAGCGGGAGACTACGAGCAGTACTTC.